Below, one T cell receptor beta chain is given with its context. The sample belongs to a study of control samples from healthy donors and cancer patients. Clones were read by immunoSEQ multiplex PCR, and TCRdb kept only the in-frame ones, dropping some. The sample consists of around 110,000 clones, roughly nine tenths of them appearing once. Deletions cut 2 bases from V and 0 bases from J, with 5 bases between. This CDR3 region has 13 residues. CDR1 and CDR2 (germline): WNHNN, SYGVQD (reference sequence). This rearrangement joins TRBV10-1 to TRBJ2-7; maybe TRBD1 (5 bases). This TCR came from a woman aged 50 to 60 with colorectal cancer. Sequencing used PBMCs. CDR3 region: CASSEDSSYEQYF. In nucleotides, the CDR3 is TGCGCCAGCAGTGAGGACAGCTCCTACGAGCAGTACTTC.